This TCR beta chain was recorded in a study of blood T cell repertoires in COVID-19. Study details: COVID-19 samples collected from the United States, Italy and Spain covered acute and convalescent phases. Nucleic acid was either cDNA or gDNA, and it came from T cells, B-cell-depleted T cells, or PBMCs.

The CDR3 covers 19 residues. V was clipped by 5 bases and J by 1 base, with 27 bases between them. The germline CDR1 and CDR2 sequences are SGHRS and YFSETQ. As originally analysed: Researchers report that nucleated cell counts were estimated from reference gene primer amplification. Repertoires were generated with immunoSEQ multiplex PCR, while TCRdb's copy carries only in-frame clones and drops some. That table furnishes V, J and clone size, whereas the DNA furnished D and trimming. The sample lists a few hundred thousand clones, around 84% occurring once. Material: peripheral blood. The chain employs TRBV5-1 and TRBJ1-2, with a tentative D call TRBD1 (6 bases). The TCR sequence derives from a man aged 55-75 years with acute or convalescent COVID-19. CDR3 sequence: CASRREGILDSRFNYGYTF. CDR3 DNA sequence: TGCGCCAGCAGACGGGAAGGGATCTTGGACAGCCGCTTTAACTATGGCTACACCTTC.